Here is one T cell receptor (beta chain) with its context. The same CDR3 arises from other DNA sequences in this sample as well. This sample stems from a study of cytomegalovirus exposure and HLA in healthy donors. PCR amplification relied on 60 Vbeta primers (plus 13 Jbeta primers). Repertoires were generated with immunoSEQ multiplex PCR, while TCRdb's copy carries only in-frame clones and drops some. The sample records roughly 200,000 clones, less than 80% being singletons. The CDR3 consists of 11 residues. V was shortened by 5 bases and J by 7 bases, with 6 bases between the two germline ends. Germline assignment: CDR1 SGHNT and CDR2 YENEEA.

Material: PBMCs. The clonotype comes from a woman aged 30 to 39 in good health and CMV-seropositive. The chain links TRBV11-3 to TRBJ2-1; no clear D gene. CDR3: CASSRVNEQFF. CDR3 sequence (DNA): TGTGCCAGCAGCCGTGTGAATGAGCAGTTCTTC.